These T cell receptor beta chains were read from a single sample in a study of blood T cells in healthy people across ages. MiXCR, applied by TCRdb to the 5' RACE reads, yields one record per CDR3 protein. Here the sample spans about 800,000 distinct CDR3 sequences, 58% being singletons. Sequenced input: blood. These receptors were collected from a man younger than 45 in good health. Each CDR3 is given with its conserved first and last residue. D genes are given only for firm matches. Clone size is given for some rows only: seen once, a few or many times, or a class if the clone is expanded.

TGTGCCAGCAGCGTAACCGGGAGGGCCTCCAATGAGCAGTTCTTC CASSVTGRASNEQFF TRBJ2-1 TRBD2 TRBV9 .
TGCAGTGCTAGTACGGGACAGTCTACTTGGGGGAATCAGCCCCAGCATTTT CSASTGQSTWGNQPQHF TRBJ1-5 TRBD1 TRBV20-1 .
TGTGCCATCAGTGACAAGACAGGGATCAATGAGCAGTTCTTC CAISDKTGINEQFF TRBJ2-1 TRBD1 TRBV10-3 .
TGTGCCAGCAGCTTAGGCCCTCGGGGTGCCAATGAGCAGTTCTTC CASSLGPRGANEQFF TRBJ2-1 . TRBV7-3 .
TGTGCCAGCAGCCCGCAAAATCCATGGGTCCTAGGTCGTACTAGGTCCTACGAGCAGTACTTC CASSPQNPWVLGRTRSYEQYF TRBJ2-7 . TRBV7-6 .
TGCGCCAGCAGGTTTTCCGGGACTAGAATCTACGAGCAGTACTTC CASRFSGTRIYEQYF TRBJ2-7 TRBD2 TRBV4-3 .
TGTGCCGGGGGACTAGCTTTCAATGAGCAGTTCTTC CAGGLAFNEQFF TRBJ2-1 TRBD2 TRBV30 .
TGTGCTAGTGGTTTGGTTCAGGGGGATCACAATGAGCAGTTCTTC CASGLVQGDHNEQFF TRBJ2-1 TRBD1 TRBV12-5 .
TGTGCCAGCAGCTTACGTGGGGGGACAGGGGGAACGAGGTCACCCCTCCACTTT CASSLRGGTGGTRSPLHF TRBJ1-6 TRBD1 TRBV7-9 .
TGCAGCGTTGCGGGATTCCGCTCCTACGAGCAGTACTTC CSVAGFRSYEQYF TRBJ2-7 . TRBV29-1 .
TGTGCCTGGAGTATCTACTATGGCTACACCTTC CAWSIYYGYTF TRBJ1-2 . TRBV30 .
TGTGCCAGCAGCTTAAGGGACAGGGGATACCGGGATAACTATGGCTACACCTTC CASSLRDRGYRDNYGYTF TRBJ1-2 TRBD1 TRBV11-2 .
TGTGCCAGCAGCTTGGGTGTGACCCTCTATGGCTACACCTTC CASSLGVTLYGYTF TRBJ1-2 . TRBV5-5 .
TGTGCCGGTCGGACAGGCTCTAGCACAGATACGCAGTATTTT CAGRTGSSTDTQYF TRBJ2-3 TRBD1 TRBV2 .
TGTGCCATCAGTGAGTCGGGGGAAAATGGCTACACCTTC CAISESGENGYTF TRBJ1-2 . TRBV10-3 .
TGTGCCAGCAGCTTAGGGACAGGGATTGGCTACACCTTC CASSLGTGIGYTF TRBJ1-2 TRBD1 TRBV7-2 many